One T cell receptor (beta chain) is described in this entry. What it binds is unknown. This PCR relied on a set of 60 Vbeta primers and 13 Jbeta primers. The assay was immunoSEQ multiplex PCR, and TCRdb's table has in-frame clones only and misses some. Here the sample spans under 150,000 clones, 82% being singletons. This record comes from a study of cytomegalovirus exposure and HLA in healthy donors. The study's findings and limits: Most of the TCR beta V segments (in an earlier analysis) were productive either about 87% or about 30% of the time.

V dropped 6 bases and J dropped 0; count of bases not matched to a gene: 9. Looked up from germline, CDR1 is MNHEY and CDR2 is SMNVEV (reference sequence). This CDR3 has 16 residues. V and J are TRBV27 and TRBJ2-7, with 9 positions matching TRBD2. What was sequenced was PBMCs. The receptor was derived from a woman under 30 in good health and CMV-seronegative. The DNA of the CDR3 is TGTGCCAGCAGGAGGTTATCTAGCGGGATCTCCTACGAGCAGTACTTC. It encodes CASRRLSSGISYEQYF.